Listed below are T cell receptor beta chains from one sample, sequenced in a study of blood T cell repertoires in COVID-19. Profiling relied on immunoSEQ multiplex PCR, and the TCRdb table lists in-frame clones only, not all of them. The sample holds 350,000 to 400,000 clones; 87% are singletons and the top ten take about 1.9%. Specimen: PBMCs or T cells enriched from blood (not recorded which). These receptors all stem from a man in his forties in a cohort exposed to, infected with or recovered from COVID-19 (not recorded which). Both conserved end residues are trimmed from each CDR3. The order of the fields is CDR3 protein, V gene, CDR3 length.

CDR3aa: ASSSYSNEKLF; v_gene: TRBV7-2; len: 11
CDR3aa: ASSPSGFYNEQF; v_gene: TRBV28; len: 12
CDR3aa: ASSPPALGSGNTIY; v_gene: TRBV18; len: 14
CDR3aa: ASSLRRLYNEQY; v_gene: TRBV7-2; len: 12
CDR3aa: ASSGGDVAYGYT; v_gene: TRBV2; len: 12
CDR3aa: ASRRDSSYEQY; v_gene: TRBV7-9; len: 11
CDR3aa: ASSQVEGPKNIQY; v_gene: TRBV4-1; len: 13
CDR3aa: AIRTGDYGYT; v_gene: TRBV7-8; len: 10
CDR3aa: ASSQDTLAGDDYNEQF; v_gene: TRBV4-2; len: 16
CDR3aa: ASRRGQGAGEQY; v_gene: TRBV6-5; len: 12
CDR3aa: ASSIVAGGDGYT; v_gene: TRBV19; len: 12
CDR3aa: ATGTYNEQF; v_gene: TRBV15; len: 9
CDR3aa: SVRDTSYEQY; v_gene: TRBV29-1; len: 10
CDR3aa: ASSHGLAGTGELF; v_gene: TRBV6-5; len: 13
CDR3aa: ASSIGQGIPYGYT; v_gene: TRBV19; len: 13
CDR3aa: ASSSYLGTGGRSPLH; v_gene: TRBV5-6; len: 15
CDR3aa: ASMGYSYNEQF; v_gene: TRBV5-1; len: 11
CDR3aa: ASRAGQGNEQY; v_gene: TRBV5-1; len: 11
CDR3aa: ASSPSSYEQY; v_gene: TRBV11-2; len: 10